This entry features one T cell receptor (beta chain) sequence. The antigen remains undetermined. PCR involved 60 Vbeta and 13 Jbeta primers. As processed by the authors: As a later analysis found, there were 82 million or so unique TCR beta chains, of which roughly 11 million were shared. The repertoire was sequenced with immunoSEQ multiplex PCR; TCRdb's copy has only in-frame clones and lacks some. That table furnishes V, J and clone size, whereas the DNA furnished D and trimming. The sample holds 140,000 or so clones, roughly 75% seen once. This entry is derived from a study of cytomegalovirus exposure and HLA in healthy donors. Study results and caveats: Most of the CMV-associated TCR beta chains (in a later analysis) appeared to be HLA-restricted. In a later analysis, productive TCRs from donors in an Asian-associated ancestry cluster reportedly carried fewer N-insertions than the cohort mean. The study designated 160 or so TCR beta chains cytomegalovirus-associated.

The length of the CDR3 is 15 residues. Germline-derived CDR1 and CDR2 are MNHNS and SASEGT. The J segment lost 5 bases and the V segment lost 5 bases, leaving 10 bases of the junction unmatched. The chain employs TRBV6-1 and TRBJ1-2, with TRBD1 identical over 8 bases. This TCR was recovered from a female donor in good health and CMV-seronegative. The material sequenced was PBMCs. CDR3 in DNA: TGTGCCAGCAGTTCCGCAGGGGGCGCGGGGTATGGCTACACCTTC. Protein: CASSSAGGAGYGYTF.